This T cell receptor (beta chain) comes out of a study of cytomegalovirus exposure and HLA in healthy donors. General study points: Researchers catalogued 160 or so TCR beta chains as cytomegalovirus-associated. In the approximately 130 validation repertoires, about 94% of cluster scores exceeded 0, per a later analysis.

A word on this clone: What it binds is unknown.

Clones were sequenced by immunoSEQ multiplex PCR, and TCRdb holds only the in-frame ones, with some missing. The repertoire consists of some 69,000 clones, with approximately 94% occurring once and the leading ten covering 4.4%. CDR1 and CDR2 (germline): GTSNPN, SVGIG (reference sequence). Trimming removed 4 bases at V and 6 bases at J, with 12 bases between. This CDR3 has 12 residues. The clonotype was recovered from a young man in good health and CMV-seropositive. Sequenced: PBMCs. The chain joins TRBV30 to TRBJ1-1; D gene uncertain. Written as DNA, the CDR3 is TGTGCCTGGAAACGCCAAGCGGCTGAAGCTTTCTTT. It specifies CAWKRQAAEAFF.